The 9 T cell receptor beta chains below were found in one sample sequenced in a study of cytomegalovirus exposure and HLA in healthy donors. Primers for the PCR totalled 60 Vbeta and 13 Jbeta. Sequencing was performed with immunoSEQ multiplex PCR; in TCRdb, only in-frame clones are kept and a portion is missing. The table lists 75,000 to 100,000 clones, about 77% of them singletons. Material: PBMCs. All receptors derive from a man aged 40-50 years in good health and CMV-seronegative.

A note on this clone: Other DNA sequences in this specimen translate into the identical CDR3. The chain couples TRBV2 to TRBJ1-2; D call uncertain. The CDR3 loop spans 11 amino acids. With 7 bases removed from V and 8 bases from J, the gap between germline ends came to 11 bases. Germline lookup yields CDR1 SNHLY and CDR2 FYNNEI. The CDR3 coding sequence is TGTGCCAGCACAGAGAGGTACGGCTACACCTTC. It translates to CASTERYGYTF.

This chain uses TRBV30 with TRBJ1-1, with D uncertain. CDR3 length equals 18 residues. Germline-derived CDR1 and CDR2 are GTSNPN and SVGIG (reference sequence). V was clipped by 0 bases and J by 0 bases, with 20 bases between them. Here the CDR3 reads CAWSVPEGEGMMNTEAFF. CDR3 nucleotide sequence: TGTGCCTGGAGTGTACCGGAGGGTGAAGGTATGATGAACACTGAAGCTTTCTTT. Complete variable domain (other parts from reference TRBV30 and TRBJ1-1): SQTIHQWPATLVQPVGSPLSLECTVEGTSNPNLYWYRQAAGRGLQLLFYSVGIGQISSEVPQNLSASRPQDRQFILSSKKLLLSDSGFYLCAWSVPEGEGMMNTEAFFGQGTRLTVV.

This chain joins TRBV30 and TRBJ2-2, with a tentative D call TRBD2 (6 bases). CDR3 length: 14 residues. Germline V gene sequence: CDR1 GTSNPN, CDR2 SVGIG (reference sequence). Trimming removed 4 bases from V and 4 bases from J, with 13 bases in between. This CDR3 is CAWNTGEITGELFF. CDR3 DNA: TGTGCCTGGAACACGGGGGAGATCACCGGGGAGCTGTTTTTT.

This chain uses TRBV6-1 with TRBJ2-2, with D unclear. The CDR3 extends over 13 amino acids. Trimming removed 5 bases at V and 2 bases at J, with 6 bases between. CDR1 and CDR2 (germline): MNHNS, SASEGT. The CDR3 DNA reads TGTGCCAGCAGTCCAGGAAACACCGGGGAGCTGTTTTTT. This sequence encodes CASSPGNTGELFF.

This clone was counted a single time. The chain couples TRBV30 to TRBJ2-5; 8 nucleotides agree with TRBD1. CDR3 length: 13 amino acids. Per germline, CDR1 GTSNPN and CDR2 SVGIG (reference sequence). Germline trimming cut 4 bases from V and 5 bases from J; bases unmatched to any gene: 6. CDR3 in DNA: TGTGCCTGGACAGACAGGGGTTTCGAGACCCAGTACTTC. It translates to CAWTDRGFETQYF.

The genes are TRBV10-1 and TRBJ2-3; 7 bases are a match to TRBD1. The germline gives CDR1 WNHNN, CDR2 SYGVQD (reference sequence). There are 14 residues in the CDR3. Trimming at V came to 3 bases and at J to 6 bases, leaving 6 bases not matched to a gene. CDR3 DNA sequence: TGCGCCAGCAGTGACCTGGACAGGTCCGATACGCAGTATTTT. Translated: CASSDLDRSDTQYF.

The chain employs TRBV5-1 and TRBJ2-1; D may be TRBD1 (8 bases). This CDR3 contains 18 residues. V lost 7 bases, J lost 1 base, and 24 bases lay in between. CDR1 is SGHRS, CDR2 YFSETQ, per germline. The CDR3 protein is CASYEGQGVSGSYNEQFF. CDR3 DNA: TGCGCCAGCTATGAAGGACAGGGAGTTAGCGGGTCCTACAATGAGCAGTTCTTC.

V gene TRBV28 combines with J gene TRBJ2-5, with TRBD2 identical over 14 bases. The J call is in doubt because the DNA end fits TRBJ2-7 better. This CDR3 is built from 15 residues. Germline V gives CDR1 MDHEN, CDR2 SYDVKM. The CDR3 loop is CASTRGLAGGYEQYF. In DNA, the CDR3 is TGTGCCAGCACTCGAGGACTAGCGGGGGGTTACGAGCAGTACTTC.

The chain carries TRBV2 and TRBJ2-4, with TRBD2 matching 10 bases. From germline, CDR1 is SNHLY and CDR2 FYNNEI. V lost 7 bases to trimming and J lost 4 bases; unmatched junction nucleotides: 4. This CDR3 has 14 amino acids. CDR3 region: CASIERGGKNIQYF. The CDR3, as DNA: TGTGCCAGCATCGAGCGGGGGGGAAAAAACATTCAGTACTTC. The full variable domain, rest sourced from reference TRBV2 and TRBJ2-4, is EPEVTQTPSHQVTQMGQEVILRCVPISNHLYFYWYRQILGQKVEFLVSFYNNEISEKSEIFDDQFSVERPDGSNFTLKIRSTKLEDSAMYFCASIERGGKNIQYFGAGTRLSVL.